A single sample is the source of the 10 T cell receptor beta chains below, sequenced in a study of blood T cell repertoires in COVID-19. Using immunoSEQ multiplex PCR, the repertoire was profiled, and TCRdb retains in-frame clones only, with some absent. The sample has approximately 180,000 clones, around 76% seen once. The sequenced sample consisted of PBMCs or T cells enriched from blood (not recorded which). The receptors were gathered from a woman between 45 and 65 years old with acute COVID-19.

This chain joins TRBV9 and TRBJ1-6; 8 nucleotides align to TRBD1. The V gene end was trimmed by 4 bases and the J gene end by 6 bases; junction bases not matched to a gene: 9. Looked up from germline, CDR1 is SGDLS and CDR2 is YYNGEE. The CDR3 totals 16 residues. The CDR3 DNA reads as TGTGCCAGCAGCTCTCAGGGGGCGCCGGGTAATTCACCCCTCCACTTT. It yields the protein CASSSQGAPGNSPLHF.

The CDR3 spells CASSKLGQGARTEAFF. CDR3 in DNA: TGTGCCAGCAGTAAACTAGGACAGGGGGCAAGGACTGAAGCTTTCTTT. This sequence joins TRBV25-1 and TRBJ1-1; 11 bases agree with TRBD1. Germline V lookup: CDR1 MGHDK, CDR2 SYGVNS. J was trimmed by 5 bases and V by 5 bases; bases with no gene match: 10. There are 16 residues in the CDR3. Supplemented by reference TRBV25-1 and TRBJ1-1, the full variable domain reads EADIYQTPRYLVIGTGKKITLECSQTMGHDKMYWYQQDPGMELHLIHYSYGVNSTEKGDLSSESTVSRIRTEHFPLTLESARPSHTSQYLCASSKLGQGARTEAFFGQGTRLTVV.

The CDR3 reads CASSHPTGLGYGYTF. Here the CDR3 DNA reads TGCGCCAGCAGCCACCCGACAGGGCTTGGCTATGGCTACACCTTC. The chain carries TRBV4-1 and TRBJ1-2; 7 nucleotides agree with TRBD1. The CDR3 is made up of 15 amino acids. CDR1 is MGHRA, CDR2 YSYEKL, per germline. V lost 3 bases to trimming and J lost 4 bases; unmatched junction nucleotides: 8.

This chain uses TRBV7-2 with TRBJ1-1; no definite D call. CDR1 is SGHTA and CDR2 is FQGNSA in the germline V gene. Trimming cost V 2 bases and J 5 bases, with 12 bases left between them. CDR3 size: 14 residues. CDR3 coding DNA: TGTGCCAGCAGCTTACGTGAGGAAAGGACTGAAGCTTTCTTT. Translating it yields CASSLREERTEAFF.

V gene TRBV6-5 combines with J gene TRBJ1-5; a weak D match, TRBD1 (5 bases). The V gene lost 8 bases and the J gene lost 0 bases, with 5 bases spanning the gap. The CDR3 covers 12 residues. Germline V gene lookup returns CDR1 MNHEY and CDR2 SVGAGI. The CDR3 sequence is CASQGSNQPQHF. The CDR3 region has the DNA TGTGCCAGCCAGGGTAGCAATCAGCCCCAGCATTTT.

The chain uses TRBV4-1 and TRBJ2-5, with TRBD2 matching over 15 bases. CDR1 is MGHRA, CDR2 YSYEKL, per germline. The CDR3 totals 19 residues. V lost 2 bases, J lost 1 base, and 8 bases stayed unmatched. CDR3 region: CASSQSSGTSGGLQETQYF. CDR3 coding DNA: TGCGCCAGCAGCCAATCGTCCGGGACTAGCGGGGGGCTCCAAGAGACCCAGTACTTC.

The rearrangement uses TRBV27 and TRBJ1-1, with a possible D match to TRBD1 (6 bases). V lost 6 bases, J lost 10 bases, and 21 bases lay in between. This CDR3 contains 14 residues. Germline V gene data show CDR1 as MNHEY and CDR2 as SMNVEV (reference sequence). The chain's CDR3 is CASSSHAGQPGAFF. In DNA, the CDR3 is TGTGCCAGCAGCTCACATGCCGGACAGCCTGGAGCTTTCTTT.

The CDR3 nucleotides are TGTGCCGGTAGCGGGGGGGCAAGAGAGCAGTACGTC. It encodes CAGSGGAREQYV. This chain links TRBV30 with TRBJ2-7, with 11 bases identical to TRBD2. The CDR3 runs 12 residues. With 8 bases clipped from V and 7 bases from J, the junction kept 7 bases outside the gene matches. Germline loops: CDR1 GTSNPN, CDR2 SVGIG (reference sequence).

This chain joins TRBV7-9 and TRBJ1-5; D might be TRBD1 (5 bases). The germline V and J ends were trimmed by 5 bases and 3 bases, with 14 bases remaining between them. CDR3 length: 15 residues. CDR1 is SEHNR and CDR2 is FQNEAQ in the germline V gene (reference sequence). Written as DNA, the CDR3 is TGTGCCAGCAGCCGAGGTGGGGGGTCCAATCAGCCCCAGCATTTT. Encoded protein: CASSRGGGSNQPQHF.

V gene TRBV5-6 combines with J gene TRBJ1-4; D ambiguous. V lost 0 bases, J lost 8 bases, and 8 bases lay in between. The CDR3 extends over 13 amino acids. Germline V lookup: CDR1 SGHDT, CDR2 YYEEEE. The CDR3 loop is CASSLDAREKLFF. Here the CDR3 DNA reads TGTGCCAGCAGCTTGGACGCGAGGGAAAAACTGTTTTTT.